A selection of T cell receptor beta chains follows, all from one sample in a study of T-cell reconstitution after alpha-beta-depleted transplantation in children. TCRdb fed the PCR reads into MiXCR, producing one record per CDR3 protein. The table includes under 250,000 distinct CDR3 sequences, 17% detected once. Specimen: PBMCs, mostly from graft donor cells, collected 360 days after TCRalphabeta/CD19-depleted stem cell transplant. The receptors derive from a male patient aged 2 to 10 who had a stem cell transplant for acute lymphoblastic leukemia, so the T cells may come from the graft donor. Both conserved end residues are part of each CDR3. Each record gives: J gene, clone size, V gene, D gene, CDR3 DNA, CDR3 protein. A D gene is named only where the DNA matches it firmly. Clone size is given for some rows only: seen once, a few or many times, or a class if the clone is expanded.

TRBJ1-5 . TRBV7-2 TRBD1 TGTGCCAGCAGCAACCGGGACAGGGGGCTAAATCAGCCCCAGCATTTT CASSNRDRGLNQPQHF
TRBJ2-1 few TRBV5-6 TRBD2 TGTGCCAGCAGCTTGGACAGGACTAGCTTGTACAATGAGCAGTTCTTC CASSLDRTSLYNEQFF
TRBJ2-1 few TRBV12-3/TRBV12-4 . TGTGCCAGCAGCCTAATGGGGGGACACAATGAGCAGTTCTTC CASSLMGGHNEQFF
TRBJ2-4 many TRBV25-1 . TGTGCCAGCAGTGCGGGACCTAAAAACATTCAGTACTTC CASSAGPKNIQYF
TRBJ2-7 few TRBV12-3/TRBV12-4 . TGTGCCAGCAGTTCAGGGATCTACGAGCAGTACTTC CASSSGIYEQYF
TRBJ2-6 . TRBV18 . TGTGCCAGCTCAAACACCGGGACTCACTCTGGGGCCAACGTCCTGACTTTC CASSNTGTHSGANVLTF
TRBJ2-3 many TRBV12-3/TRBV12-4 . TGTGCCAGCAGTTCGGCAGATACGCAGTATTTT CASSSADTQYF
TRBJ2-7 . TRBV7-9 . TGTGCCAGCAGCTTAGTATGGGGGAAGGACGAGCAGTACTTC CASSLVWGKDEQYF
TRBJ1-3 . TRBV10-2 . TGCGCCAGCAGTGAGTCTGCAGGGGTGGTGGGAAACACCATATATTTT CASSESAGVVGNTIYF
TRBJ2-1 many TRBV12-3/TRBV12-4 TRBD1 TGTGCCAGCAGTTATACAGGGGGACTTGACAATGAGCAGTTCTTC CASSYTGGLDNEQFF
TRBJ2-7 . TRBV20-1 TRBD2 TGCAGTGCTAGATCCGGGACTAGCGGGAGAGATTACGAGCAGTACTTC CSARSGTSGRDYEQYF
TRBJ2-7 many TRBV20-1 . TGCAGTGCTAGAAGCTGGGCCCTCTACGAGCAGTACTTC CSARSWALYEQYF
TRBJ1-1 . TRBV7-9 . TGTGCCAGCAGCTTAGCCGCACAGGGATCGAACACTGAAGCTTTCTTT CASSLAAQGSNTEAFF
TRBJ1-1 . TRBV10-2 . TGCGCCAGCAGGATCGACAGGAACACTGAAGCTTTCTTT CASRIDRNTEAFF
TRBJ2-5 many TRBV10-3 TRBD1 TGTGCCATCAGAGGGGACAGCCGTCAAGAGACCCAGTACTTC CAIRGDSRQETQYF
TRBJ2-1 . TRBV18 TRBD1 TGTGCCAGCTCACCAATTGGGACAGACAATGAGCAGTTCTTC CASSPIGTDNEQFF
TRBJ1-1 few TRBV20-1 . TGCAGTGCTAGAGCGGAAAGGGGTCTCACTGAAGCTTTCTTT CSARAERGLTEAFF
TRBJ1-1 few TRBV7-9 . TGTGCCAGCAGCTTAGGTCGAGCAGGGCTGAACACTGAAGCTTTCTTT CASSLGRAGLNTEAFF
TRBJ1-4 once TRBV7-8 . TGTGCCAGCAGCCCCCTGGGAGCAACTAATGAAAAACTGTTTTTT CASSPLGATNEKLFF
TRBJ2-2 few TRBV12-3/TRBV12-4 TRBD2 TGTGCCAGCAGTTTAAAGCGCCGAGGACTAGCGGGGACCGGGGAGCTGTTTTTT CASSLKRRGLAGTGELFF
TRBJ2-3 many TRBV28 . TGTGCCAGCAGTATATCCCGGGATACGCAGTATTTT CASSISRDTQYF
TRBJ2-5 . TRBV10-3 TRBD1 TGTGCCACCTTAGAGGGACAGCAAGAGACCCAGTACTTC CATLEGQQETQYF
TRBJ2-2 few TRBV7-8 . TGTGCCAGCAGCTCGGACTACGGAACGGCCGGGGAGCTGTTTTTT CASSSDYGTAGELFF
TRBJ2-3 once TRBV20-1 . TGCAGTGCCCAGTTATGGGGACAAGTGGGAGATACGCAGTATTTT CSAQLWGQVGDTQYF
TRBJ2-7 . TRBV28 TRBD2 TGTGCCAGCAGCAAGGCTAGCGGAGGCTACGAGCAGTACTTC CASSKASGGYEQYF
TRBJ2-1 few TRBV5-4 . TGTGCCAGCAGCTTGTCTATTTTCAATGAGCAGTTCTTC CASSLSIFNEQFF
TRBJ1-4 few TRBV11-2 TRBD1 TGTGCCAGCAGCTTAAACCCCGACAGGGCTTTAAATGAAAAACTGTTTTTT CASSLNPDRALNEKLFF
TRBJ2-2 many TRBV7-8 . TGTGCCAGCAGCTTATTCTCCGGGGAGCTGTTTTTT CASSLFSGELFF
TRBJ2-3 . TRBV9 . TGTGCCAGCAGCTTAAGGACTGTCCAGAGGGCAGATACGCAGTATTTT CASSLRTVQRADTQYF
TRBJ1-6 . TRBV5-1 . TGCGCCAGCAGCTTGGTACGCCAGGGCGTGTCACCCCTCCACTTT CASSLVRQGVSPLHF
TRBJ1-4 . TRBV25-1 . TGTGCCAGCAGTGAATCGGGGCGAACTAATGAAAAACTGTTTTTT CASSESGRTNEKLFF
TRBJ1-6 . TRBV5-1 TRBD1 TGCGCCAGCAGCGTGTCAGGGGGGAATAATTCACCCCTCCACTTT CASSVSGGNNSPLHF
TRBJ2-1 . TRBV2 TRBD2 TGTGCCAGCATTAGGCTAGCGGGGGTCAATGAGCAGTTCTTC CASIRLAGVNEQFF
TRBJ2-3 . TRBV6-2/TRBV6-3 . TGTGCCAGCAGTTACCTGCCAGGGGGCACAGATACGCAGTATTTT CASSYLPGGTDTQYF
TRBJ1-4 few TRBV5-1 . TGCGCCAGCAGCTTAGTCGGGACTGTGGAGGAAAAACTGTTTTTT CASSLVGTVEEKLFF
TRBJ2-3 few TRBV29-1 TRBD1 TGCAGCACGGGACAGGACTCCACCACAGATACGCAGTATTTT CSTGQDSTTDTQYF